These 8 T cell receptor beta chains came from one sample sequenced in a study of cytomegalovirus exposure and HLA in healthy donors. The data were produced by immunoSEQ multiplex PCR, yet TCRdb's version contains in-frame clones alone and is incomplete. This table has about 150,000 clones, about 88% appearing once. The sequenced material came from PBMCs. Every receptor here comes from a woman in her late teens or twenties in good health and CMV-seropositive.

This chain joins TRBV14 and TRBJ2-3; 7 bases are a match to TRBD2. V was clipped by 7 bases and J by 0 bases; unmatched bases: 4. The CDR3 contains 14 residues. Germline V gives CDR1 SGHDN, CDR2 FVKESK. The chain's CDR3 is CASTPGGSTDTQYF. CDR3 nucleotides: TGTGCCAGCACCCCCGGGGGGAGCACAGATACGCAGTATTTT.

This clone is a singleton in its sample. The DNA for the CDR3 is TGTGCCAGCAGCTCACTAGCGGGAGTCCGCGAGCAGTTCTTC. Amino acids: CASSSLAGVREQFF. The chain employs TRBV7-8 and TRBJ2-1; 11 bases fit TRBD2. The CDR3 length is 14 residues. Trimming removed 4 bases from V and 10 bases from J; junction bases left unmatched: 6. Germline-derived CDR1 and CDR2 are SGHVS and FQNEAQ. Full variable domain (rest looked up from reference TRBV7-8 and TRBJ2-1): GAGVSQSPRYKVAKRGQDVALRCDPISGHVSLFWYQQALGQGPEFLTYFQNEAQLDKSGLPSDRFFAERPEGSVSTLKIQRTQQEDSAVYLCASSSLAGVREQFFGPGTRLTVL.

The gene calls are TRBV6-1 and TRBJ1-5, with D hard to call. Deletions cut 4 bases from V and 1 base from J, with 11 bases between. This CDR3 is built from 15 residues. Germline V gives CDR1 MNHNS, CDR2 SASEGT. The CDR3 nucleotides read TGTGCCAGCAGTGGAGCCACCCTAAGCAATCAGCCCCAGCATTTT. It specifies CASSGATLSNQPQHF.

The J gene is TRBJ1-1, the V gene TRBV28; D possibly corresponds to TRBD1 (5 bases). Trimming removed 11 bases from V and 0 bases from J, with 13 bases in between. This CDR3 comprises 13 residues. The germline gives CDR1 MDHEN, CDR2 SYDVKM. The CDR3 DNA sequence: TGTGCCTGCTACAGGACGATGAACACTGAAGCTTTCTTT. Amino acid sequence: CACYRTMNTEAFF.

The rearrangement uses TRBV11-2 and TRBJ1-5; 7 nucleotides agree with TRBD1. This CDR3 comprises 15 residues. Looked up from germline, CDR1 is SGHAT and CDR2 is FQNNGV. V dropped 5 bases and J dropped 0; count of bases not matched to a gene: 4. In nucleotides, the CDR3 is TGTGCCAGCAGCAGGGGACAGTTTAGCAATCAGCCCCAGCATTTT. Translating it yields CASSRGQFSNQPQHF.

This clone was seen a single time. The chain combines TRBV30 with TRBJ1-5; unclear D gene. V lost 7 bases to trimming and J lost 5 bases, with 21 bases between them. Germline V gives CDR1 GTSNPN, CDR2 SVGIG (reference sequence). This CDR3 has 15 amino acids. In DNA form, the CDR3 reads TGTGCCTCCCAGAGGCCCGGAACAGCGGATCAGCCCCAGCATTTT. This sequence encodes CASQRPGTADQPQHF.

CDR3 nucleotide sequence: TGTGCCAGCAGCGTGAGTAGCGGGAGGGGCAATGAGCAGTTCTTC. Amino acid sequence: CASSVSSGRGNEQFF. This chain connects TRBV9 to TRBJ2-1; 11 bases line up with TRBD2. Germline CDR1 is SGDLS and CDR2 is YYNGEE. V lost 2 bases and J lost 6; bases outside the gene matches: 4. This CDR3 has 15 amino acids. The full variable domain, in which reference TRBV9 and TRBJ2-1 provide the parts outside the CDR3, is DSGVTQTPKHLITATGQRVTLRCSPRSGDLSVYWYQQSLDQGLQFLIQYYNGEERAKGNILERFSAQQFPDLHSELNLSSLELGDSALYFCASSVSSGRGNEQFFGPGTRLTVL.

The rearrangement joins TRBV15 to TRBJ1-2; 11 positions agree with TRBD1. V lost 5 bases, J lost 4 bases, and 3 bases stayed unmatched. The CDR3 runs to 14 residues. CDR1 is LNHNV, CDR2 YYDKDF, per germline (reference sequence). CDR3 sequence reads: CATSGQGAGYGYTF. The CDR3 nucleotides read TGTGCCACCAGCGGACAGGGGGCGGGCTATGGCTACACCTTC.